This is a list of T cell receptor beta chains from one sample in a study of T-cell reconstitution after alpha-beta-depleted transplantation in children. A single record per CDR3 protein comes from TCRdb applying MiXCR to the PCR reads. The sample has fewer than 350,000 distinct CDR3 sequences; about 9.5% are singletons. The sample here was PBMCs, taken before TCRalphabeta/CD19-depleted stem cell transplant. The receptors here all came from a boy younger than two with acute myeloid leukemia, due to receive a stem cell transplant. CDR3s include the opening cysteine and the closing phenylalanine or tryptophan. D genes are given only for firm matches. Not every row has a clone size; where given, it reads once, few, many or a size class.

many	-	TRBV6-5	TRBJ1-3	CASSYPRGSGNTIYF	TGTGCCAGCAGTTACCCCAGGGGATCTGGAAACACCATATATTTT
-	-	TRBV28	TRBJ2-1	CASSFLGGGSNEQFF	TGTGCCAGCAGTTTTTTGGGGGGGGGCAGCAATGAGCAGTTCTTC
few	-	TRBV4-2	TRBJ2-3	CASSQPDDTDTQYF	TGTGCCAGCAGCCAGCCCGACGACACAGATACGCAGTATTTT
-	-	TRBV7-6	TRBJ1-1	CASSLGLGRDTEAFF	TGTGCCAGCAGCTTAGGATTGGGGCGGGACACTGAAGCTTTCTTT
-	-	TRBV12-5	TRBJ2-5	CASGLVIGRDLQETQYF	TGTGCTAGTGGTTTGGTAATAGGGCGGGACCTCCAAGAGACCCAGTACTTC
-	TRBD2	TRBV4-1	TRBJ2-7	CASSHSSGGSYEQYF	TGCGCCAGCAGCCACTCTAGCGGGGGGTCCTACGAGCAGTACTTC
many	TRBD2	TRBV5-1	TRBJ2-1	CASSLRGGLADNEQFF	TGCGCCAGCAGCTTGAGAGGAGGTCTAGCGGACAATGAGCAGTTCTTC
-	-	TRBV2	TRBJ1-2	CASSDRATTTNYSYTF	TGTGCCAGCAGTGATAGGGCCACGACCACGAACTATAGCTACACCTTC
few	TRBD2	TRBV28	TRBJ2-1	CASSLEKRRQGTSGRPDEQFF	TGTGCCAGCAGTTTAGAAAAGCGGCGACAGGGGACTAGCGGGAGGCCGGATGAGCAGTTCTTC
many	TRBD2	TRBV12-3/TRBV12-4	TRBJ2-5	CASSFGTRDETQYF	TGTGCCAGCAGTTTCGGGACTAGAGACGAGACCCAGTACTTC
many	TRBD1	TRBV6-1	TRBJ1-6	CASSVTQGAGSPLHF	TGTGCCAGCAGTGTGACTCAGGGGGCGGGTTCACCCCTCCACTTT
many	TRBD1	TRBV20-1	TRBJ2-1	CSARVSRGPLFGQFF	TGCAGTGCTAGGGTTAGCAGGGGGCCTCTCTTTGGGCAGTTCTTC
many	TRBD2	TRBV12-3/TRBV12-4	TRBJ2-7	CASSRRGLAGLRYEQYF	TGTGCCAGCAGTCGACGGGGACTAGCGGGCCTGCGCTACGAGCAGTACTTC
many	-	TRBV29-1	TRBJ1-1	CSVDTPGYAFF	TGCAGCGTTGATACCCCAGGGTATGCTTTCTTT
few	-	TRBV18	TRBJ2-3	CASSPAGNQYTQYF	TGTGCCAGCTCACCGGCAGGCAACCAATATACGCAGTATTTT
few	-	TRBV10-2	TRBJ2-2	CASGGSGELFF	TGCGCCAGCGGGGGTTCCGGGGAGCTGTTTTTT
-	TRBD2	TRBV6-1	TRBJ2-7	CASSDGTSGIAYEQYF	TGTGCCAGCAGTGACGGGACTAGCGGGATAGCCTACGAGCAGTACTTC
many	-	TRBV12-3/TRBV12-4	TRBJ2-7	CASSFQNSYEQYF	TGTGCCAGCAGTTTCCAGAACTCCTACGAGCAGTACTTC
few	TRBD1	TRBV6-5	TRBJ1-5	CASSSLTGGPHQPQHF	TGTGCCAGCAGTTCCCTGACAGGGGGTCCCCATCAGCCCCAGCATTTT
-	-	TRBV12-3/TRBV12-4	TRBJ2-1	CASSLGTVRSSYNEQFF	TGTGCCAGCAGTCTGGGGACCGTCAGAAGCTCCTACAATGAGCAGTTCTTC
few	TRBD2	TRBV10-3	TRBJ2-1	CAISEKLAGGAYNEQFF	TGTGCCATCAGTGAGAAACTAGCGGGAGGTGCCTACAATGAGCAGTTCTTC
many	TRBD1	TRBV20-1	TRBJ2-7	CSAPYRGSYEQYF	TGCAGTGCGCCCTACAGGGGCTCCTACGAGCAGTACTTC
few	TRBD1	TRBV9	TRBJ2-7	CASSVLGTGDYEQYF	TGTGCCAGCAGCGTACTCGGGACAGGGGATTACGAGCAGTACTTC
many	TRBD2	TRBV7-3	TRBJ2-3	CASSPGGEGDTQYF	TGTGCCAGCAGCCCCGGGGGGGAGGGAGATACGCAGTATTTT
many	-	TRBV5-6	TRBJ2-7	CASSLLVSSYEQYF	TGTGCCAGCAGCTTGCTGGTCTCCTCCTACGAGCAGTACTTC
many	TRBD1	TRBV5-1	TRBJ2-7	CASRTGGSYEQYF	TGCGCCAGCAGGACAGGGGGCTCCTACGAGCAGTACTTC
-	-	TRBV23-1	TRBJ2-7	CASSQSSAQYF	TGCGCCAGCAGTCAATCTTCAGCCCAGTACTTC
many	TRBD1	TRBV11-1	TRBJ2-3	CASSFALSRDRGTDTQYF	TGTGCCAGCAGCTTTGCCCTCTCCCGGGACAGGGGCACAGATACGCAGTATTTT
few	TRBD2	TRBV20-1	TRBJ2-1	CSARGGGTSGYNEQFF	TGCAGTGCTAGAGGAGGCGGGACTAGCGGGTACAATGAGCAGTTCTTC
many	TRBD1	TRBV12-3/TRBV12-4	TRBJ2-7	CASSSPDRGDYEQYF	TGTGCCAGCAGTTCCCCGGACAGGGGCGACTACGAGCAGTACTTC
-	TRBD1	TRBV12-3/TRBV12-4	TRBJ2-7	CASSSDRGRAYEQYF	TGTGCCAGCAGTTCGGACAGGGGAAGAGCCTACGAGCAGTACTTC
many	TRBD1	TRBV29-1	TRBJ2-7	CSVEKGQGAREQYF	TGCAGCGTTGAAAAAGGACAGGGGGCCCGCGAGCAGTACTTC
many	-	TRBV29-1	TRBJ2-1	CSVARTTRISYNEQFF	TGCAGCGTCGCCAGGACTACCCGAATATCCTACAATGAGCAGTTCTTC
few	-	TRBV20-1	TRBJ2-1	CSASDQSSYNEQFF	TGCAGTGCTAGCGACCAAAGCTCCTACAATGAGCAGTTCTTC
many	-	TRBV10-2	TRBJ2-5	CASNGLGETQYF	TGCGCCAGCAATGGGCTTGGAGAGACCCAGTACTTC
-	TRBD1	TRBV7-1	TRBJ2-1	CASSSPTGANEQFF	TGTGCCAGCAGCTCGCCGACAGGGGCCAATGAGCAGTTCTTC
-	-	TRBV7-9	TRBJ2-3	CASSRLLEKLTDTQYF	TGTGCCAGCAGCCGCCTCCTAGAGAAGCTCACAGATACGCAGTATTTT
-	-	TRBV6-5	TRBJ1-1	CASSYPPPKDTEAFF	TGTGCCAGCAGTTACCCTCCCCCCAAGGACACTGAAGCTTTCTTT
many	TRBD1	TRBV24-1	TRBJ2-2	CATRPGTGNTGELFF	TGTGCCACCAGGCCCGGGACAGGGAACACCGGGGAGCTGTTTTTT
many	-	TRBV20-1	TRBJ2-7	CSARSGTTYEQYF	TGCAGTGCTAGATCGGGGACGACCTACGAGCAGTACTTC
few	TRBD1	TRBV5-8	TRBJ1-6	CASRPGQVISYNSPLHF	TGTGCCAGCAGACCGGGACAGGTGATCTCCTATAATTCACCCCTCCACTTT
few	TRBD1	TRBV18	TRBJ2-5	CASSPTGEVGETQYF	TGTGCCAGCTCACCTACAGGGGAAGTTGGAGAGACCCAGTACTTC
few	-	TRBV20-1	TRBJ2-1	CSALQDNEQFF	TGCAGTGCGTTACAAGACAATGAGCAGTTCTTC
few	-	TRBV11-2	TRBJ2-1	CASSLWGSPEILPSSYNEQFF	TGTGCCAGCAGCCTATGGGGCTCCCCAGAGATTCTCCCGAGCTCCTACAATGAGCAGTTCTTC
-	-	TRBV18	TRBJ2-7	CASSPLVGPISYEQYF	TGTGCCAGCTCACCACTCGTCGGGCCTATCTCCTACGAGCAGTACTTC
many	-	TRBV20-1	TRBJ2-6	CSARISGANVLTF	TGCAGTGCTAGGATCTCTGGGGCCAACGTCCTGACTTTC
many	-	TRBV18	TRBJ1-4	CASSPGRLNEKLFF	TGTGCCAGCTCACCAGGGAGACTAAATGAAAAACTGTTTTTT
many	TRBD1	TRBV27	TRBJ2-2	CASSLRDRTNTGELFF	TGTGCCAGCAGTCTCCGGGACAGGACGAACACCGGGGAGCTGTTTTTT
many	TRBD1	TRBV12-3/TRBV12-4	TRBJ2-7	CASSFGTGTYEQYF	TGTGCCAGCAGTTTCGGGACAGGGACCTACGAGCAGTACTTC
many	-	TRBV5-1	TRBJ1-3	CASSLASGAGNTIYF	TGCGCCAGCAGCTTGGCCTCGGGAGCAGGAAACACCATATATTTT
-	TRBD2	TRBV20-1	TRBJ2-7	CSAVNSGLSYEQYF	TGCAGTGCCGTGAATAGCGGGTTGTCCTACGAGCAGTACTTC
many	-	TRBV21-1	TRBJ1-1	CASSRSGGTEAFF	TGTGCCAGCAGCAGATCAGGGGGAACTGAAGCTTTCTTT